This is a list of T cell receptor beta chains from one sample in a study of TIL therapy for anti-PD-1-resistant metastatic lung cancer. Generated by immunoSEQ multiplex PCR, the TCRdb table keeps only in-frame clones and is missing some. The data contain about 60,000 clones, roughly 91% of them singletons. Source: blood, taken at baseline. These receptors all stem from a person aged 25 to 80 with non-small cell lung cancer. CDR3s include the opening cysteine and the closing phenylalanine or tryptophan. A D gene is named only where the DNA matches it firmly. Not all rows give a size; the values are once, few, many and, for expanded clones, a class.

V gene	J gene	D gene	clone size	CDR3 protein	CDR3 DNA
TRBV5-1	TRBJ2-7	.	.	CASSLSALTYYEQYF	TGCGCCAGCAGCTTGTCAGCGTTGACCTACTACGAGCAGTACTTC
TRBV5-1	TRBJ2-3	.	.	CASRPQRGVSPEADTQYF	TGCGCCAGCAGACCCCAGAGGGGGGTCTCACCGGAGGCAGATACGCAGTATTTT
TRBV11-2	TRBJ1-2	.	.	CASSPSFGGAILGYTF	TGTGCCAGCAGCCCCAGCTTTGGGGGAGCGATTTTGGGCTACACCTTC
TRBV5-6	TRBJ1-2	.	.	CASSFPYREDYGYTF	TGTGCCAGCAGCTTCCCGTACAGGGAAGACTATGGCTACACCTTC
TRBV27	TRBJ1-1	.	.	CASSFNGGGMREAFF	TGTGCCAGCAGTTTTAACGGCGGCGGGATGAGGGAAGCTTTCTTT
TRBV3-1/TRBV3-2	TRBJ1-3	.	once	CASSQTSGSGNTIYF	TGTGCCAGCAGTCAAACCTCAGGGTCGGGAAACACCATATATTTT
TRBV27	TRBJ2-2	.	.	CASSFGTGELFF	TGTGCCAGCAGTTTCGGCACCGGGGAGCTGTTTTTT
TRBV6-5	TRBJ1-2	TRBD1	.	CASSQDRVGYGYTF	TGTGCCAGCAGCCAGGACAGGGTGGGGTATGGCTACACCTTC
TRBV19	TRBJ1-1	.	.	CASSIEAGAVAGGTEAFF	TGTGCCAGTAGTATAGAAGCGGGGGCGGTTGCCGGTGGAACTGAAGCTTTCTTT
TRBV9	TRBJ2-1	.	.	CASSVALFSYNEQFF	TGTGCCAGCAGCGTAGCATTGTTCTCCTACAATGAGCAGTTCTTC
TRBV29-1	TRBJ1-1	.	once	CSVQGNTEAFF	TGCAGCGTCCAGGGAAACACTGAAGCTTTCTTT
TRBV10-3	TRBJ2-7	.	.	CAISGGHRPYEQYF	TGTGCCATCAGTGGGGGACATCGGCCCTACGAGCAGTACTTC
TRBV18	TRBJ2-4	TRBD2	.	CASSPGGRESDKNIQYF	TGTGCCAGCTCACCAGGAGGGAGGGAATCAGACAAAAACATTCAGTACTTC
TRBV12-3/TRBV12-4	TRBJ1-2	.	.	CASSFIANYGYTF	TGTGCCAGCAGTTTTATAGCTAACTATGGCTACACCTTC
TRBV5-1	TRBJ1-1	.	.	CASSFNQNTEAFF	TGCGCCAGCAGCTTTAATCAGAACACTGAAGCTTTCTTT
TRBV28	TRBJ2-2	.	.	CASSSSTRRNTGELFF	TGTGCCAGCAGTTCCTCGACTCGTAGGAACACCGGGGAGCTGTTTTTT
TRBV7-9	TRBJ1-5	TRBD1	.	CASSRSTGTGQPQHF	TGTGCCAGCAGCCGTTCGACAGGGACGGGTCAGCCCCAGCATTTT
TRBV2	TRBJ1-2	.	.	CATFNGRKAGYTF	TGTGCCACCTTTAATGGACGGAAGGCTGGCTACACCTTC
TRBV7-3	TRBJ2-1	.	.	CASSLDALDEQFF	TGTGCCAGCAGCTTAGACGCCCTTGATGAGCAGTTCTTC
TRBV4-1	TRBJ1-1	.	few	CASSQGRSRGGTEAFF	TGCGCCAGCAGCCAAGGGAGATCCCGAGGGGGAACTGAAGCTTTCTTT
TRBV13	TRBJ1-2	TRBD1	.	CASSLRDRVGYTF	TGTGCCAGCAGCCTTCGGGACAGGGTAGGCTACACCTTC
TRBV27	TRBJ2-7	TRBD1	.	CASSFIPGQGFHEQYF	TGTGCCAGCAGTTTTATCCCGGGACAGGGGTTCCACGAGCAGTACTTC
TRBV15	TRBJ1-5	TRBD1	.	CATSGAGTANQPQHF	TGTGCCACCAGCGGGGCCGGGACAGCAAATCAGCCCCAGCATTTT